Shown below are 32 T cell receptor beta chains from a single sample sequenced in a study of shared clonotypes between healthy human individuals. TCRdb keeps only in-frame clones here, not all; method: immunoSEQ multiplex PCR. The sample holds more than 2 million clones; about 94% are singletons and the top ten take roughly 0.13%. Sequenced input: naive CD4+ T cells sorted from blood. The subset here: CD45RA+ positively selected. Receptors originate from a man younger than 30 in good health.

The chain couples TRBV7-9 to TRBJ1-1, with 7 nucleotides matching TRBD1. Losses at the gene ends were 8 bases for V and 5 bases for J; bases not matched to a gene: 8. Germline CDR1 and CDR2: SEHNR and FQNEAQ (reference sequence). The CDR3 is 13 residues long. For the CDR3, the DNA is TGTGCCAGCCGAACAGGGGCCGGAACTGAAGCTTTCTTT. Its translation is CASRTGAGTEAFF.

The chain is built from TRBV5-6 and TRBJ1-2; 9 bases line up with TRBD1. The CDR3 has 13 amino acids. The ends lost 7 bases at V and 8 bases at J; junction bases unmatched: 9. The germline V gene has CDR1 SGHDT and CDR2 YYEEEE. The chain's CDR3 is CASVRTGVGGYTF. CDR3 sequence (DNA): TGTGCCAGCGTGCGGACAGGGGTGGGCGGCTACACCTTC.

This clone has more than one count but fewer than ten. The rearrangement joins TRBV10-2 to TRBJ2-3, with 8 nucleotides matching TRBD2. The CDR3 runs to 16 residues. The germline V gene encodes CDR1 WSHSY and CDR2 SAAADI. The V and J ends lost 6 bases and 0 bases, in that order; junction bases with no gene match: 8. The CDR3 nucleotides are TGCGCCAGCAGCAAGCGGGGGACGACAAGCACAGATACGCAGTATTTT. Protein product: CASSKRGTTSTDTQYF.

This clone has a single count. V is TRBV10-2 and J is TRBJ2-7; TRBD2 might be the D (6 bases). The CDR3 runs 16 residues. V was cut by 6 bases and J by 3 bases, with 21 bases left in between. Germline-derived CDR1 and CDR2 are WSHSY and SAAADI. DNA for the CDR3: TGCGCCAGCAGGATGGGACTCCTAAGTCATGTCTACGAGCAGTACTTC. Translating it yields CASRMGLLSHVYEQYF.

This rearrangement joins TRBV11-2 to TRBJ2-7, with 7 nucleotides matching TRBD2. Germline loops: CDR1 SGHAT, CDR2 FQNNGV. With 7 bases clipped from V and 0 bases from J, the junction kept 6 bases outside the gene matches. This CDR3 is 14 amino acids long. DNA for the CDR3: TGTGCCAGCAACCGTGGGGGGGGCTCCTACGAGCAGTACTTC. Residues: CASNRGGGSYEQYF.

The V call is TRBV11-2, the J call TRBJ2-7, with TRBD2 as a possible D gene (6 bases). The CDR3 consists of 13 residues. Trimming cost V 8 bases and J 6 bases, with 17 bases left between them. CDR1 is SGHAT, CDR2 FQNNGV, per germline. The CDR3 loop reads CASGQLAGTEQYF. The CDR3 nucleotides are TGTGCCAGCGGACAATTGGCGGGAACCGAGCAGTACTTC.

This chain links TRBV28 with TRBJ2-4; maybe TRBD1 (5 bases). V was pared by 7 bases and J by 0 bases, with 13 bases between. This CDR3 spans 15 amino acids. Germline lookup yields CDR1 MDHEN and CDR2 SYDVKM. For the CDR3, the DNA is TGTGCCAGCATGGGGCAGGACCTAGCCAAAAACATTCAGTACTTC. Translation gives CASMGQDLAKNIQYF.

J is TRBJ2-7 and V is TRBV6-1, with 8 positions matching TRBD1. This CDR3 region has 12 residues. Losses at the gene ends were 5 bases for V and 5 bases for J; bases not matched to a gene: 2. Germline V gene lookup returns CDR1 MNHNS and CDR2 SASEGT. This chain's CDR3 is CASSSQGDEQYF. CDR3 nucleotide sequence: TGTGCCAGCAGTTCACAGGGGGACGAGCAGTACTTC.

V is TRBV5-1 and J is TRBJ2-1; the match to TRBD2 covers 7 bases. Trimming removed 1 base from V and 3 bases from J; junction bases left unmatched: 4. Per the germline V gene, CDR1 is SGHRS and CDR2 is YFSETQ. The CDR3 length is 15 residues. CDR3 sequence (DNA): TGCGCCAGCAGCTTGTCGCCGGGAGGCTACAATGAGCAGTTCTTC. It specifies CASSLSPGGYNEQFF.

V usage is TRBV6-5 and J usage is TRBJ2-4; the D is unclear. Germline CDR1 reads MNHEY; CDR2 reads SVGAGI. V lost 0 bases, J lost 1 base, and 10 bases lay in between. This CDR3 has 16 residues. The CDR3 DNA sequence: TGTGCCAGCAGTTACTCGGACCCTGGGGCCAAAAACATTCAGTACTTC. Its translation is CASSYSDPGAKNIQYF.

The chain uses TRBV21-1 and TRBJ2-7; TRBD2, as called in the table, went unchecked against the DNA. TRBV21-1 is flagged as a pseudogene. The CDR3 runs to 16 residues. The DNA of the CDR3 is TGTGCCAGCAGCAAGTTTAGCGGGAGTTTCCCCTACGAGCAGTACTTC. Encoded protein: CASSKFSGSFPYEQYF.

The chain links TRBV5-1 to TRBJ2-2, with 10 bases that match TRBD1. V shed 5 bases, J shed 1 base, and the junction held 8 bases outside the gene matches. CDR1 and CDR2 from the germline V gene are SGHRS and YFSETQ. CDR3 length: 17 residues. The CDR3 loop reads CASRRTGGFLNTGELFF. CDR3 nucleotide sequence: TGCGCCAGCAGGCGGACAGGGGGATTCCTGAACACCGGGGAGCTGTTTTTT.

The chain joins TRBV28 to TRBJ2-3; 9 bases align to TRBD1. This CDR3 region has 19 residues. Germline-derived CDR1 and CDR2 are MDHEN and SYDVKM. The J segment lost 1 base and the V segment lost 4 bases, leaving 15 bases of the junction unmatched. The DNA of the CDR3 is TGTGCCAGCAGTTCTCCAATTCACAGGGGGCGTGGGGGCACAGATACGCAGTATTTT. It codes for CASSSPIHRGRGGTDTQYF.

As to this clone: The same CDR3 is also encoded by other DNA sequences in this sample. The V gene is TRBV18, the J gene TRBJ2-5; TRBD1 is a possible D gene (7 bases). Trimming shortened V by 6 bases and J by 1 base, and 18 bases separated the two germline ends. The germline gives CDR1 KGHSH, CDR2 LQKENI. This CDR3 has 16 amino acids. The CDR3 DNA reads TGTGCCAGCTCTCCCCCGAACAGGGGAGGCCAAGAGACCCAGTACTTC. Translation: CASSPPNRGGQETQYF.

The rearrangement uses TRBV20-1 and TRBJ2-5, with D hard to call. The CDR3 is 11 amino acids. In germline, CDR1 is DFQATT, CDR2 SNEGSKA (reference sequence). V gave up 8 bases and J gave up 3 bases, with 10 bases separating them. CDR3 protein: CSLAVEETQYF. DNA for the CDR3: TGCAGTCTGGCGGTCGAAGAGACCCAGTACTTC.

This rearrangement joins TRBV2 to TRBJ2-7, with D hard to call. The CDR3 has 11 amino acids. CDR1 is SNHLY and CDR2 is FYNNEI in the germline V gene. The ends were cut back, 7 bases at V and 5 bases at J, with 9 bases in the middle. CDR3 sequence reads: CASTRLNEQYF. CDR3 nucleotides: TGTGCCAGCACTCGTTTGAACGAGCAGTACTTC.

The rearrangement joins TRBV7-6 to TRBJ2-5; 10 bases line up with TRBD1. The germline gives CDR1 SGHVS, CDR2 FNYEAQ. This CDR3 has 18 amino acids. With 2 bases clipped from V and 5 bases from J, the junction kept 14 bases outside the gene matches. The CDR3 nucleotides are TGTGCCAGCAGCTTACTAGACCCGGGACAGGGGTTTCGTGAGACCCAGTACTTC. It specifies CASSLLDPGQGFRETQYF.

Only a few counts were recorded for this clone. At the DNA level, this CDR3 is encoded by other sequences in the same sample as well. The J gene is TRBJ1-1, the V gene TRBV30, with D unclear. The CDR3 length is 12 residues. V gave up 0 bases and J gave up 1 base, with 3 bases separating them. Germline V gene lookup returns CDR1 GTSNPN and CDR2 SVGIG (reference sequence). The CDR3 DNA follows: TGTGCCTGGAGTGTAGGGAACACTGAAGCTTTCTTT. Translating it yields CAWSVGNTEAFF.

The genes are TRBV6-6 and TRBJ2-2, with 7 bases that match TRBD1. Unmatched junction bases numbered 7, after V lost 3 bases and J lost 6 bases. The CDR3 runs to 15 residues. Germline V lookup: CDR1 MNHNY, CDR2 SVGAGI (reference sequence). For the CDR3, the DNA is TGTGCCAGCAGTTATCTGACAGGGCAGGCCGGGGAGCTGTTTTTT. Translating gives CASSYLTGQAGELFF.

The V gene is TRBV7-9, the J gene TRBJ2-3; D may correspond to TRBD1 or TRBD2 (5 bases each). The V and J ends lost 5 bases and 3 bases respectively, with 15 bases between them. The CDR3 loop spans 15 amino acids. Germline CDR1 is SEHNR and CDR2 is FQNEAQ (reference sequence). CDR3 coding DNA: TGTGCCAGCAGCCGCTTGGGGGAAGGGACAGATACGCAGTATTTT. Translating gives CASSRLGEGTDTQYF.

The chain has TRBV5-1 and TRBJ2-2; possible D gene TRBD1, 6 bases. The CDR3 is 17 residues long. Deletions cut 0 bases from V and 6 bases from J, with 18 bases between. The germline V gene encodes CDR1 SGHRS and CDR2 YFSETQ. The CDR3 reads CASSLVGPGELAGELFF. In DNA, the CDR3 is TGCGCCAGCAGCTTGGTGGGGCCAGGGGAATTGGCCGGGGAGCTGTTTTTT.

The chain uses TRBV7-2 and TRBJ2-7; D might be TRBD1 or TRBD2, each matching 6 bases. The V gene lost 1 base and the J gene lost 7 bases, with 14 bases spanning the gap. Germline CDR1 and CDR2: SGHTA and FQGNSA. This CDR3 is built from 14 residues. This CDR3 reads CASSLGPGAREQYF. As DNA, the CDR3 is TGTGCCAGCAGCTTAGGCCCGGGGGCGCGTGAGCAGTACTTC.

Comment on this clone: This sample includes further DNA sequences coding for the same CDR3. The chain carries TRBV20-1 and TRBJ2-5; possibly TRBD2 for D (6 bases). Per the germline V gene, CDR1 is DFQATT and CDR2 is SNEGSKA (reference sequence). V was cut by 3 bases and J by 5 bases, with 7 bases left in between. This CDR3 contains 11 residues. The CDR3 reads CSAREGETQYF. CDR3 in DNA: TGCAGTGCTAGGGAGGGCGAGACCCAGTACTTC.

Details on this clone: The sample carries other DNA sequences with the same CDR3. The gene calls are TRBV6-5 and TRBJ2-7, with 9 bases identical to TRBD2. Per germline, CDR1 MNHEY and CDR2 SVGAGI. This CDR3 comprises 14 residues. Germline trimming cut 0 bases from V and 4 bases from J; bases unmatched to any gene: 1. CDR3 coding DNA: TGTGCCAGCAGTTACTCGCGGGAGGGGTACGAGCAGTACTTC. It codes for CASSYSREGYEQYF.

As concerns this clone: Other DNA sequences in the sample encode the same CDR3. V is TRBV5-1 and J is TRBJ2-6; 8 bases match TRBD2. The CDR3 is 16 residues long. The J segment lost 3 bases and the V segment lost 0 bases, leaving 2 bases of the junction unmatched. The germline CDR1 and CDR2 sequences are SGHRS and YFSETQ. The CDR3 bases are TGCGCCAGCAGCTTGGGTGGGACTAGTGGGGCCAACGTCCTGACTTTC. Its translation is CASSLGGTSGANVLTF.

This clone has a single count. J is TRBJ1-6 and V is TRBV27; TRBD1 aligns across 8 bases. The germline V gene has CDR1 MNHEY and CDR2 SMNVEV (reference sequence). V dropped 5 bases and J dropped 5; count of bases not matched to a gene: 5. The CDR3 totals 15 residues. CDR3 in amino acids: CASSRNRGDNSPLHF. The CDR3 nucleotides are TGTGCCAGCAGTCGGAACAGGGGGGATAATTCACCCCTCCACTTT.

The chain carries TRBV6-1 and TRBJ2-2, with unresolved D. The CDR3 is 13 residues long. Trimming shortened V by 8 bases and J by 6 bases, and 13 bases separated the two germline ends. CDR1 is MNHNS and CDR2 is SASEGT in the germline V gene. The CDR3 DNA follows: TGTGCCAGCCGGAATCCCTCGCCCGGGGAGCTGTTTTTT. Residues: CASRNPSPGELFF.

The chain combines TRBV11-2 with TRBJ1-4, with D possibly being TRBD1 (5 bases). Germline V gene sequence: CDR1 SGHAT, CDR2 FQNNGV. The CDR3 runs to 15 residues. The V end was cut by 0 bases, the J end by 8 bases, with 13 bases between. The CDR3: CASSLEGRVVEKLFF. The CDR3 DNA reads TGTGCCAGCAGCTTAGAGGGCAGGGTTGTAGAAAAACTGTTTTTT.

V gene TRBV25-1 combines with J gene TRBJ1-1, with a possible D match to TRBD1 (5 bases). V dropped 2 bases and J dropped 8 bases, with 15 bases sitting between them. The CDR3 has 14 residues. Looked up from germline, CDR1 is MGHDK and CDR2 is SYGVNS. The CDR3 DNA follows: TGTGCCAGCAGTGAACGTAACAGGATCTCGGAAGCTTTCTTT. As protein: CASSERNRISEAFF.

This chain links TRBV2 with TRBJ2-7; D possibly corresponds to TRBD2 (5 bases). The CDR3 has 14 residues. Germline V gene sequence: CDR1 SNHLY, CDR2 FYNNEI. V was trimmed by 2 bases and J by 0 bases, leaving 8 bases between them. CDR3 loop: CASSERRFSYEQYF. In nucleotides, the CDR3 is TGTGCCAGCAGTGAAAGGAGGTTCTCCTACGAGCAGTACTTC.

The chain combines TRBV28 with TRBJ1-4; D unresolved. V shed 7 bases and J shed 6 bases, with 18 bases lying between them. The CDR3 totals 15 residues. Looked up from germline, CDR1 is MDHEN and CDR2 is SYDVKM. Here the CDR3 reads CASIPAPGGDEKLFF. CDR3 nucleotides: TGTGCCAGCATCCCGGCCCCTGGTGGGGATGAAAAACTGTTTTTT.

The gene calls are TRBV28 and TRBJ2-7; perhaps TRBD2 as D (7 bases). CDR1 MDHEN and CDR2 SYDVKM come from the germline V gene. This CDR3 spans 17 amino acids. The V and J ends lost 6 bases and 4 bases respectively, with 25 bases between them. The DNA for the CDR3 is TGTGCCAGCAGACCCGCCGCCGGGGGCGGGAGAAGTTACGAGCAGTACTTC. Translating gives CASRPAAGGGRSYEQYF. The full variable domain, completed using reference TRBV28 and TRBJ2-7, is DVKVTQSSRYLVKRTGEKVFLECVQDMDHENMFWYRQDPGLGLRLIYFSYDVKMKEKGDIPEGYSVSREKKERFSLILESASTNQTSMYLCASRPAAGGGRSYEQYFGPGTRLTVT.